Presented here are 6 T cell receptor beta chains from one specimen sequenced in a study of T cell responses to AZD1222 COVID-19 vaccine. Libraries were prepared by immunoSEQ multiplex PCR; TCRdb keeps only in-frame clonotypes and omits some of them. In the table there are over 100,000 clones, roughly 84% of which are singletons. This sample comprised peripheral blood, obtained on day 0 of AZD1222 vaccination. Source of these receptors: an adult in good health.

V usage is TRBV3-1 (or the pseudogene TRBV3-2) and J usage is TRBJ1-1; D is ambiguous. With 2 bases removed from V and 4 bases from J, the gap between germline ends came to 5 bases. The germline V gene encodes CDR1 LGHDT and CDR2 YNNKEL (reference sequence). This CDR3 is 12 amino acids long. This CDR3 reads CASSQRLTEAFF. As DNA, the CDR3 is TGTGCCAGCAGCCAACGGCTCACTGAAGCTTTCTTT.

CDR3 nucleotide sequence: TGTGCCAGCAGTGACGGAGGGGGCTACGAGCAGTACGTC. This gives the protein CASSDGGGYEQYV. This chain connects TRBV6-6 to TRBJ2-7; TRBD1 or TRBD2 may be the D gene (6 bases each). Germline values: CDR1 MNHNY, CDR2 SVGAGI (reference sequence). CDR3 size: 13 residues. The germline V and J ends were trimmed by 5 bases and 3 bases, with 11 bases remaining between them.

This chain uses TRBV19 with TRBJ1-1, with TRBD1 identical over 7 bases. Germline assignment: CDR1 LNHDA and CDR2 SQIVND (reference sequence). The trim removed 7 bases at V and 2 bases at J, leaving 4 bases unmatched. CDR3 length equals 13 residues. CDR3 amino acids: CASTGTANTEAFF. The CDR3 DNA reads TGTGCCAGTACCGGGACAGCTAACACTGAAGCTTTCTTT.

The chain recombines TRBV12-3 or TRBV12-4 with TRBJ2-3; D is ambiguous. Between the trimmed V and J ends, which lost 6 bases and 5 bases, there was a span of 12 bases. The CDR3 runs to 13 residues. The chain's CDR3 is CASSRDFLDTQYF. CDR3 DNA sequence: TGTGCCAGCAGCCGAGACTTTTTAGATACGCAGTATTTT.

V usage is TRBV30 and J usage is TRBJ2-2, with D unclear. CDR3 length: 12 amino acids. V was clipped by 2 bases and J by 5 bases, with 6 bases between them. CDR1 GTSNPN and CDR2 SVGIG come from the germline V gene (reference sequence). This chain's CDR3 is CAWSFYTGELFF. The CDR3 DNA reads as TGTGCCTGGAGTTTTTATACCGGGGAGCTGTTTTTT.

DNA of the CDR3: TGTGCCAGCAGCTTAGTAGGGACCTATGGCTACACCTTC. This sequence encodes CASSLVGTYGYTF. V is TRBV7-2 and J is TRBJ1-2; possibly TRBD1 for D (5 bases). Germline V gene data show CDR1 as SGHTA and CDR2 as FQGNSA. The ends were cut back, 1 base at V and 4 bases at J, with 7 bases in the middle. This CDR3 comprises 13 residues.